Each of the 18 T cell receptor beta chains below was sequenced from the same sample in a study of blood T cells in healthy people across ages. Primed by a sample-barcoded 5' primer and a J-beta primer mix, a second PCR proceeded for 7 to 11 cycles. TCRdb re-called the 5' RACE reads with MiXCR, one entry per CDR3 protein. The table records roughly 860,000 distinct CDR3 sequences, 62% of them present only once. The sample taken for sequencing was blood. Source of these receptors: a man aged 25-40 years in good health.

Comments on this clonotype: The DNA is left out, because the CDR3 cannot be placed on it with certainty; the CDR3 is given as TCRdb lists it. This chain uses TRBV28 with TRBJ2-7; the D call TRBD1 from the table was never checked on the DNA. The CDR3 contains 16 residues when both ends are counted. CDR1 is MDHEN and CDR2 is SYDVKM in the germline V gene. Here the CDR3 reads CASSLGTGAGSYEQYF.

V gene TRBV20-1 combines with J gene TRBJ1-2, with 7 bases matching TRBD1. The CDR3 is 13 amino acids. The germline CDR1 and CDR2 sequences are DFQATT and SNEGSKA (reference sequence). V lost 5 bases and J lost 6; bases outside the gene matches: 9. As DNA, the CDR3 is TGCAGTGCTCCCCCCGACAGGGTAGATGGCTACACCTTC. Its translation: CSAPPDRVDGYTF.

V is TRBV24-1 and J is TRBJ2-1; the D is unclear. The CDR3 covers 13 residues. Germline CDR1 is KGHDR and CDR2 is SFDVKD. Trimming left V 3 bases short and J 4 bases short, with 6 bases between. The CDR3 protein is CATSDASYNEQFF. The DNA of the CDR3 is TGTGCCACCAGTGATGCGTCTTACAATGAGCAGTTCTTC.

The rearrangement links TRBV5-1 to TRBJ2-4; perhaps TRBD1 as D (5 bases). The better agreement between TRBJ2-7 and the DNA end casts doubt on the J call. Per the germline V gene, CDR1 is SGHRS and CDR2 is YFSETQ. CDR3 length: 16 residues. CDR3 region: CASRFRPGSVTYEQYF. As DNA, the CDR3 is TGCGCCAGCAGATTCCGACCAGGGTCAGTAACCTACGAGCAGTACTTC.

This clonotype was picked up a small number of times. In nucleotides, the CDR3 is TGTGCCATCAGTGACGGGGGGGGAGAAGAGACCCAGTACTTC. Its protein product is CAISDGGGEETQYF. The chain joins TRBV10-3 to TRBJ2-4, with 8 bases identical to TRBD2. The J call may be faulty, since TRBJ2-5 better matches the DNA end. The CDR3 extends over 14 amino acids. CDR1 and CDR2 from the germline V gene are ENHRY and SYGVKD.

In its sample, this clonotype was seen a few times. J is TRBJ2-2 and V is TRBV28; D unresolved. The germline V gene encodes CDR1 MDHEN and CDR2 SYDVKM. V lost 2 bases and J 1 base, leaving 8 bases between the germline ends. The CDR3 runs 15 residues. CDR3 nucleotide sequence: TGTGCCAGCAGTTTAGAGTTCAGGAACACCGGGGAGCTGTTTTTT. Translation gives CASSLEFRNTGELFF.

The chain links TRBV29-1 to TRBJ1-2; TRBD1 might be the D (5 bases). The CDR3 consists of 14 residues. V gave up 0 bases and J gave up 7 bases, with 15 bases separating them. Per the germline V gene, CDR1 is SQVTM and CDR2 is ANQGSEA. CDR3 protein: CSVEDSDSRGGYTF. The CDR3 DNA is TGCAGCGTTGAAGATAGCGACAGTCGCGGTGGCTACACCTTC.

The J gene is TRBJ2-3, the V gene TRBV10-3; either TRBD1 or TRBD2 may supply D (6 bases each). The CDR3 extends over 14 amino acids. V lost 8 bases, J lost 1 base, and 13 bases lay in between. In germline, CDR1 is ENHRY, CDR2 SYGVKD. CDR3 sequence: CAIGGREGTDTQYF. The CDR3, as DNA: TGTGCCATCGGGGGCAGGGAGGGCACAGATACGCAGTATTTT.

This clonotype was seen more than once but under ten times. The chain has TRBV28 and TRBJ2-7, with D possibly TRBD2 on 5 matching bases. Germline lookup yields CDR1 MDHEN and CDR2 SYDVKM. Deletions cut 9 bases from V and 3 bases from J, with 12 bases between. The CDR3 is 12 amino acids. The CDR3 sequence is CASLGLHYEQYF. Here the CDR3 DNA reads TGTGCCAGTTTAGGACTCCACTACGAGCAGTACTTC.

The chain links TRBV6-5 to TRBJ2-7, with D unresolved. This CDR3 has 11 amino acids. The germline V and J ends were trimmed by 8 bases and 3 bases, with 8 bases remaining between them. The germline gives CDR1 MNHEY, CDR2 SVGAGI. CDR3 DNA: TGTGCCAGCCGTCAGGACTACGAGCAGTACTTC. Its translation is CASRQDYEQYF.

This rearrangement joins TRBV4-3 to TRBJ1-4; the match to TRBD1 covers 7 bases. Trimming at V came to 5 bases and at J to 4 bases, leaving 4 bases not matched to a gene. Germline V gene sequence: CDR1 LGHNA, CDR2 YSLEER. The CDR3 spans 14 residues. In DNA, the CDR3 is TGCGCCAGCAGCGAACAGGGGATTAATGAAAAACTGTTTTTT. Encoded protein: CASSEQGINEKLFF.

The CDR3 coding sequence is TGTGCCAGCAGCCCGGAGCTAGCGGGGGGTTCGAATGAGCAGTTCTTC. Residues: CASSPELAGGSNEQFF. The J gene is TRBJ2-1, the V gene TRBV4-2; TRBD2 matches 11 bases. The CDR3 totals 16 residues. Germline V lookup: CDR1 LGHNA, CDR2 YNFKEQ. Trimming cost V 4 bases and J 7 bases; bases outside gene matches: 9.

The J gene is TRBJ1-1, the V gene TRBV30, with D tentatively TRBD1 (5 bases). The CDR3 extends over 14 amino acids. V was cut by 2 bases and J by 1 base, with 11 bases left in between. The germline V gene has CDR1 GTSNPN and CDR2 SVGIG (reference sequence). CDR3 DNA: TGTGCCTGGAGTCGGGGGACGGAGAACACTGAAGCTTTCTTT. Translated: CAWSRGTENTEAFF. The full variable domain, with the rest looked up from reference TRBV30 and TRBJ1-1, is SQTIHQWPATLVQPVGSPLSLECTVEGTSNPNLYWYRQAAGRGLQLLFYSVGIGQISSEVPQNLSASRPQDRQFILSSKKLLLSDSGFYLCAWSRGTENTEAFFGQGTRLTVV.

This clonotype was seen ten or more times. The V call is TRBV3-1, the J call TRBJ2-5; 8 nucleotides match TRBD2. J was trimmed by 5 bases and V by 6 bases; bases with no gene match: 20. Germline assignment: CDR1 LGHDT and CDR2 YNNKEL (reference sequence). There are 18 residues in the CDR3. The CDR3 region is CASRPGSEGLGVTETQYF. The CDR3 DNA reads as TGTGCCAGCAGGCCCGGGAGTGAGGGACTAGGAGTGACGGAGACCCAGTACTTC.

The gene calls are TRBV28 and TRBJ1-2; TRBD1 matches 7 bases. The V gene end was trimmed by 4 bases and the J gene end by 7 bases; junction bases not matched to a gene: 12. Per the germline V gene, CDR1 is MDHEN and CDR2 is SYDVKM. The CDR3 runs 15 residues. CDR3 residues: CASSSLSGTASGYTF. CDR3 in DNA: TGTGCCAGCAGTTCCCTCTCCGGGACAGCCTCTGGCTACACCTTC.

The chain has TRBV29-1 and TRBJ1-4; D is perhaps TRBD1 (5 bases). From germline, CDR1 is SQVTM and CDR2 ANQGSEA. The V end was cut by 6 bases, the J end by 8 bases, with 19 bases between. The length of the CDR3 is 14 residues. The chain's CDR3 is CSVESEGSGEKLFF. The CDR3 coding sequence is TGCAGCGTAGAAAGTGAGGGGAGTGGAGAAAAACTGTTTTTT.

The V gene is TRBV13, the J gene TRBJ2-4, with a possible D match to TRBD1 (6 bases). Germline CDR1 is PRHDT and CDR2 is FYEKMQ (reference sequence). The CDR3 sequence is 14 residues long. Deletions cut 5 bases from V and 16 bases from J, with 24 bases between. The CDR3 DNA follows: TGTGCCAGCAGCCAACAGGGACCTCCTTACGAGCAATACTTC. Translation gives CASSQQGPPYEQYF.

The chain uses TRBV7-6 and TRBJ2-1, with TRBD1 as a possible D gene (6 bases). The germline V and J ends were trimmed by 1 base and 6 bases, with 13 bases remaining between them. Germline V gene data show CDR1 as SGHVS and CDR2 as FNYEAQ. This CDR3 comprises 15 residues. This chain's CDR3 is CASSLGGQFRNEQFF. CDR3 nucleotides: TGTGCCAGCAGCTTAGGTGGACAGTTTCGCAATGAGCAGTTCTTC.